The clone carrying this T cell receptor beta chain appeared a single time. Its antigen remains unidentified. Assay used: immunoSEQ multiplex PCR; TCRdb lists only in-frame clones, some missing. The top ten hold around 40% of the sample, which has about 7,300 clones, roughly 61% seen once. This sample was taken from a study of CD8 T cell repertoires and HIV-1 epitope variants. At the level of the study: Each of Twenty-five Gag and Nef epitope peptides stimulated a separate culture. Separate from the cultures, 1M uncultured T cells served as baseline. Study-wide findings and caveats: The TAALDMSHF plasma variant had no responses, unlike KF9 (about 5 clonotypes) and HW9 (one). Beta chains alone show antigen proliferation, not cytokine profile or function.

CDR1 and CDR2 from the germline V gene are DFQATT and SNEGSKA (reference sequence). Trimming cost V 3 bases and J 7 bases, with 10 bases left between them. This CDR3 comprises 11 residues. Specimen: cultured CD8+ T cells derived from PBMCs. J is TRBJ2-7 and V is TRBV20-1; D is uncertain. The receptor comes from a male donor with HIV. CDR3 sequence reads: CSARNLSEQYF. The CDR3 DNA is TGCAGTGCTAGGAATCTCTCGGAGCAGTACTTC.